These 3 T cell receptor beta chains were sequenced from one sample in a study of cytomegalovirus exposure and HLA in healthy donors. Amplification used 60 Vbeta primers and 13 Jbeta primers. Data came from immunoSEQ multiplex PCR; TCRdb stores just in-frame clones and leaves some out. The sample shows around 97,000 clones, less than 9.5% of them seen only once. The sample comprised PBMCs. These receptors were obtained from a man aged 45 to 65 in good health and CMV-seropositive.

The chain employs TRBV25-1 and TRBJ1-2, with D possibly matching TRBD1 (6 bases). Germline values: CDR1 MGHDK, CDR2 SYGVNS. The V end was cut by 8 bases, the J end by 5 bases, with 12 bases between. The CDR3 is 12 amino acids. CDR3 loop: CASVGQSYGYTF. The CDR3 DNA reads TGTGCCAGCGTAGGACAGTCTTATGGCTACACCTTC.

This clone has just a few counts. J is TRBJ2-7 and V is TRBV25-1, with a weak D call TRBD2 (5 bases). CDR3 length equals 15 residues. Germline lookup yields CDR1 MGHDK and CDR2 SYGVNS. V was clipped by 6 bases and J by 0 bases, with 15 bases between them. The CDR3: CASSGNRYSSYEQYF. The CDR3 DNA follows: TGTGCCAGCAGCGGGAACAGATACAGCTCCTACGAGCAGTACTTC.

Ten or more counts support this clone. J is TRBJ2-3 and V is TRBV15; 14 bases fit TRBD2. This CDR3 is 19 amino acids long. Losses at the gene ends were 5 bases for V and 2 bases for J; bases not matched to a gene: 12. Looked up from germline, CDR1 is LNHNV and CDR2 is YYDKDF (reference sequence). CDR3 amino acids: CATSASGTSGSPFTDTQYF. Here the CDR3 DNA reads TGTGCCACCAGCGCATCCGGGACTAGCGGGAGTCCATTCACAGATACGCAGTATTTT.